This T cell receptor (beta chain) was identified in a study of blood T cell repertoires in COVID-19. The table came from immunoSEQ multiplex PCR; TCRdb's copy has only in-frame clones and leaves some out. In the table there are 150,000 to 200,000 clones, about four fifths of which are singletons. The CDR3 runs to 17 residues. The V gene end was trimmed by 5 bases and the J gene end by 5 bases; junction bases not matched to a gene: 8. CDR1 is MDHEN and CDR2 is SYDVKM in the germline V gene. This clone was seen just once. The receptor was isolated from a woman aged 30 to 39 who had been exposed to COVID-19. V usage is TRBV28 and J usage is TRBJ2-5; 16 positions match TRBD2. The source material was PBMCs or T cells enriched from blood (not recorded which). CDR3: CASSPPGGLAGGETQYF. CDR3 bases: TGTGCCAGCAGTCCACCCGGGGGACTAGCGGGGGGGGAGACCCAGTACTTC.